This T cell receptor (beta chain) was documented in a study of naive and memory T cell subsets. Overall study findings and caveats: This RNA-based method may be sensitive to activation-related transcript changes.

A word on this clonotype: Its specificity is unknown.

The SP2 primer and nested alpha and beta constant region primers amplified ligated cDNA in four rounds. Alpha and beta constant region primers primed reverse transcription for blood and skin samples. MiXCR, applied by TCRdb to the 5' RACE reads, yields one record per CDR3 protein. The data show about 62,000 distinct CDR3 sequences, with 6% to 8.5% seen just once and roughly 21% held by the top ten. This CDR3 has 13 residues. The V and J ends lost 6 bases and 2 bases, in that order; junction bases with no gene match: 4. Germline CDR1 SQVTM, CDR2 ANQGSEA. The library had UMIs added by 3' ligation of an oligonucleotide to TCR cDNA. Cells were not sorted; total RNA input targeted about 1 to 1000 ng.

The TCR originated in a female donor in good health. The rearrangement joins TRBV29-1 to TRBJ2-7; 10 bases fit TRBD1. Here the CDR3 DNA reads TGCAGCGTAAGGGGACAGGGGCCCTACGAGCAGTACTTC. It codes for CSVRGQGPYEQYF.